Sequencing of this T cell receptor (beta chain) was carried out in a study of OX40 agonist ivuxolimab in advanced cancers. At the level of the whole study: Ivuxolimab was a fully human IgG2 agonistic monoclonal antibody targeting the costimulatory receptor OX40 (CD134). Of the approximately 54 patients in dose escalation, about 20 had hepatocellular carcinoma, some 15 had melanoma, 9 had renal cell carcinoma and 9 had head and neck cancer. The dose-escalation cohort was roughly 80% male with a mean age of about 65 years, ranging from about 23 to 85. Peripheral TCRbeta sequencing was intended to test whether TCR sequence diversity was altered and clonal T-cell expansion was caused by ivuxolimab. Intravenous ivuxolimab was administered to patients every 2 weeks at six dose levels: 0.01, 0.1, 0.3, 1.5, 3 and 10 mg/kg. Partial responses occurred in three dose-escalation patients, of whom one had hepatocellular carcinoma and two had cutaneous melanoma. Prior anti-PD-1, anti-PD-L1 or anti-CTLA-4 therapy was permitted, and checkpoint inhibitors had been received by more than 35% of dose-escalation patients. The paper reports the monotherapy dose-escalation portion (N = 52 patients) of the phase I ivuxolimab trial. Broad study findings and their caveats: Partial responders in the 0.1-3.0 mg/kg groups had among the lowest normalized peripheral clonal expansion, especially among CD8+ T cells. Low levels of normalized T-cell clonal expansion were also seen in some patients who did not respond. After ivuxolimab, expanded clones were on average more numerous among CD8+ T cells than among CD4+ T cells. At doses of 0.1 to 3.0 mg/kg, clonal expansion of both CD4+ and CD8+ T cells in blood was seen between baseline and week 6. Which antigens the clonally expanded peripheral T cells were specific for was not determined.

The germline ends are 14 bases apart after V is trimmed by 5 bases and J by 3 bases. The germline V gene (reference sequence) sets CDR1 to SEHNR and CDR2 to FQNEAQ. The CDR3 starts with the cysteine, ends with the phenylalanine, and has 15 residues. Only CDR3 DNA is held: 45 bases, read in frame from base 1. Points on this clone: The antigen this receptor binds is unknown. Per-base qualities were not stored, and no clone one base away is much larger.

Patients with autoimmune disease history or receiving systemic immunosuppression were excluded from the trial. In every dose cohort, peripheral blood was drawn for TCR sequencing at baseline, cycle 4 day 1, and cycle 7 day 1. Samples came from an open-label, multicenter, first-in-human phase I dose-escalation trial of ivuxolimab. The trial enrolled adults with locally advanced or metastatic head and neck squamous cell, hepatocellular, melanoma or renal cell carcinoma. Before TCR sequencing, CD4+ T cells and CD8+ T cells from peripheral blood were sorted into separate populations. Genomic DNA was isolated from the sorted cells so that the TCRbeta CDR3 region could be sequenced. The immunoSEQ Assay was used to sequence the TCRbeta CDR3 regions. As stored in TCRdb, this immuneACCESS dataset retains in-frame rearrangements with V and J assigned. A fraction of the clones does not appear; measured against another copy, unresolved V genes explain less than half of the discrepancy, and the remainder lacks a known reason. The sample has 65,000 or so clones on record, nearly 95% of them singletons. The ten largest account for around 15% of the sample.

Here the sequenced sample was CD4+ or CD8+ T cells sorted from blood, taken in a trial of the OX40 agonist ivuxolimab. This TCR came from an adult with an advanced solid tumor such as melanoma, head and neck, liver or kidney cancer. The chain links TRBV7-9 with TRBJ1-5; no D gene is confidently identified. The DNA is TGTGCCAGCAGCCCGAGCGGCAGGCCCAATCAGCCCCAGCATTTT. It encodes CASSPSGRPNQPQHF.